The 26 T cell receptor beta chains reported below all come from one sample, sequenced in a study of blood T cell repertoires in COVID-19. Profiling relied on immunoSEQ multiplex PCR, and the TCRdb table lists in-frame clones only, not all of them. Among approximately 250,000 clones, around nine tenths were seen once, and the ten largest hold just under 9%. What was sequenced was peripheral blood. The receptor source for this set is a man aged 35 to 55 with active or convalescent COVID-19.

This clone was counted a single time. The chain couples TRBV20-1 to TRBJ1-2; D not certain. CDR1 and CDR2 (germline): DFQATT, SNEGSKA (reference sequence). The CDR3 runs to 11 residues. V lost 2 bases to trimming and J lost 3 bases, with 4 bases between them. DNA of the CDR3: TGCAGTGCTAGACAGGACTATGGCTACACCTTC. It encodes CSARQDYGYTF.

V is TRBV19 and J is TRBJ1-6; D might be TRBD1 (6 bases). V was pared by 6 bases and J by 0 bases, with 15 bases between. The CDR3 covers 17 residues. Germline loops: CDR1 LNHDA, CDR2 SQIVND (reference sequence). CDR3: CASSRPDSSSYNSPLHF. The CDR3 nucleotides are TGTGCCAGTAGCCGTCCGGACAGCAGCTCCTATAATTCACCCCTCCACTTT. Complete variable domain (other parts from reference TRBV19 and TRBJ1-6): DGGITQSPKYLFRKEGQNVTLSCEQNLNHDAMYWYRQDPGQGLRLIYYSQIVNDFQKGDIAEGYSVSREKKESFPLTVTSAQKNPTAFYLCASSRPDSSSYNSPLHFGNGTRLTVT.

The chain combines TRBV11-2 with TRBJ1-1; possibly TRBD1 for D (5 bases). The CDR3 loop spans 13 amino acids. V lost 3 bases and J lost 1, with 6 bases in between. CDR1 and CDR2 (germline): SGHAT, FQNNGV. This CDR3 is CASSLGGNTEAFF. The CDR3 DNA follows: TGTGCCAGCAGCTTGGGGGGGAACACTGAAGCTTTCTTT.

This chain's CDR3 is CASSGTGGSTEAFF. In nucleotides, the CDR3 is TGTGCCAGTTCCGGGACAGGGGGCAGCACTGAAGCTTTCTTT. V usage is TRBV2 and J usage is TRBJ1-1; 12 positions match TRBD1. Germline values: CDR1 SNHLY, CDR2 FYNNEI. The CDR3 consists of 14 residues. The V segment lost 9 bases and the J segment 4 bases; nucleotides outside the gene matches: 6.

This chain links TRBV3-1 (or the pseudogene TRBV3-2) with TRBJ2-1; D is ambiguous. CDR1 and CDR2 from the germline V gene are LGHDT and YNNKEL (reference sequence). V was pared by 1 base and J by 6 bases, with 16 bases between. The CDR3 totals 16 residues. CDR3: CASSQVRVRRGNEQFF. As DNA, the CDR3 is TGTGCCAGCAGCCAAGTGCGAGTTCGGAGAGGCAATGAGCAGTTCTTC.

This clone appeared a single time. The V call is TRBV6-5, the J call TRBJ2-7; TRBD2 might be the D (7 bases). This CDR3 is built from 15 residues. V lost 7 bases and J lost 4, with 20 bases in between. Germline V gene sequence: CDR1 MNHEY, CDR2 SVGAGI. The CDR3 region has the DNA TGTGCCAGCATGCTAGGGGGGGAGCCCCCATACGAGCAGTACTTC. It codes for CASMLGGEPPYEQYF.

The chain couples TRBV9 to TRBJ2-3; 7 bases are shared with TRBD2. V was pared by 4 bases and J by 3 bases, with 14 bases of the junction left unmatched. Germline V CDR1 and CDR2: SGDLS, YYNGEE. The length of the CDR3 is 17 residues. The DNA of the CDR3 is TGTGCCAGCAGCCTCCCGTTTGCGGGAGTTCTTACAGATACGCAGTATTTT. This codes for CASSLPFAGVLTDTQYF.

The chain couples TRBV9 to TRBJ1-2; D remains ambiguous. This CDR3 has 15 amino acids. Per germline, CDR1 SGDLS and CDR2 YYNGEE. Between the trimmed V and J ends, which lost 2 bases and 1 base, there was a span of 12 bases. The CDR3 sequence is CASSVAPEVNYGYTF. The DNA for the CDR3 is TGTGCCAGCAGCGTTGCTCCCGAGGTTAACTATGGCTACACCTTC.

V gene TRBV28 combines with J gene TRBJ2-4; the D gene is possibly TRBD2 (6 bases). V was trimmed by 9 bases and J by 4 bases, leaving 16 bases between them. The CDR3 totals 14 residues. The germline V gene encodes CDR1 MDHEN and CDR2 SYDVKM. The CDR3: CASGRFGGKNIQYF. Written as DNA, the CDR3 is TGTGCCAGTGGCAGATTCGGGGGAAAAAACATTCAGTACTTC.

V is TRBV18 and J is TRBJ2-2; 7 bases align to TRBD1. This CDR3 region has 16 residues. The germline V gene encodes CDR1 KGHSH and CDR2 LQKENI. V lost 2 bases to trimming and J lost 0 bases; unmatched junction nucleotides: 3. CDR3 in DNA: TGTGCCAGCTCACCAGGGACAGCCGCGAACACCGGGGAGCTGTTTTTT. This encodes CASSPGTAANTGELFF.

The chain couples TRBV7-8 to TRBJ1-5; 8 bases are a match to TRBD1. This CDR3 has 14 residues. With 5 bases clipped from V and 6 bases from J, the junction kept 6 bases outside the gene matches. Germline V gene data show CDR1 as SGHVS and CDR2 as FQNEAQ. CDR3 DNA: TGTGCCAGCAGCCCTGACGGACAGGGTCAGCCCCAGCATTTT. This sequence encodes CASSPDGQGQPQHF.

The chain is built from TRBV2 and TRBJ2-7, with TRBD1 identical over 8 bases. CDR1 is SNHLY, CDR2 FYNNEI, per germline. Unmatched junction bases numbered 7, after V lost 2 bases and J lost 4 bases. This CDR3 has 15 residues. Here the CDR3 reads CASSEPGQGMYEQYF. CDR3 in DNA: TGTGCCAGCAGTGAACCTGGACAGGGTATGTACGAGCAGTACTTC.

This clone was seen only once. V and J are TRBV14 and TRBJ1-2; TRBD1 agrees at 7 bases. CDR3 length equals 12 residues. The V gene end was trimmed by 4 bases and the J gene end by 5 bases; junction bases not matched to a gene: 1. From germline, CDR1 is SGHDN and CDR2 FVKESK. Here the CDR3 reads CASSPTGYGYTF. In nucleotides, the CDR3 is TGTGCCAGCAGCCCGACAGGGTATGGCTACACCTTC. The entire variable domain, with the rest obtained from reference TRBV14 and TRBJ1-2, is as follows: EAGVTQFPSHSVIEKGQTVTLRCDPISGHDNLYWYRRVMGKEIKFLLHFVKESKQDESGMPNNRFLAERTGGTYSTLKVQPAELEDSGVYFCASSPTGYGYTFGSGTRLTVV.

The CDR3 coding sequence is TGCGCCAGCAGCTTGGCGGGGGAAGCAGGGGCCAACGTCCTGACTTTC. Translation gives CASSLAGEAGANVLTF. This sequence joins TRBV5-1 and TRBJ2-6; D is perhaps TRBD2 (6 bases). The V and J ends lost 0 bases and 4 bases respectively, with 11 bases between them. The length of the CDR3 is 16 residues. The germline V gene has CDR1 SGHRS and CDR2 YFSETQ.

The chain carries TRBV2 and TRBJ2-7; 8 bases align to TRBD2. The CDR3 runs 14 residues. Germline CDR1 is SNHLY and CDR2 is FYNNEI. V shed 1 base, J shed 10 bases, and the junction held 9 bases outside the gene matches. The CDR3 loop reads CASSEEVGRGGQYF. As DNA, the CDR3 is TGTGCCAGCAGTGAAGAAGTGGGACGGGGGGGACAGTACTTC.

This clone came up once. Here the CDR3 reads CATTSGAGEETQYF. CDR3 sequence (DNA): TGCGCCACCACCTCGGGAGCGGGCGAAGAGACCCAGTACTTC. The J gene is TRBJ2-5, the V gene TRBV5-1, with D possibly being TRBD2 (6 bases). With 9 bases removed from V and 3 bases from J, the gap between germline ends came to 18 bases. The CDR3 is 14 amino acids. Germline V lookup: CDR1 SGHRS, CDR2 YFSETQ.

The chain couples TRBV5-1 to TRBJ2-1; D might be TRBD1 (6 bases). This CDR3 comprises 15 residues. Trimming left V 6 bases short and J 0 bases short, with 13 bases between. CDR1 and CDR2 (germline): SGHRS, YFSETQ. CDR3 loop: CASNRDTDSYNEQFF. CDR3 DNA sequence: TGCGCCAGCAACCGGGACACCGACTCCTACAATGAGCAGTTCTTC.

The genes are TRBV28 and TRBJ2-3; D possibly corresponds to TRBD1 (5 bases). CDR1 and CDR2 from the germline V gene are MDHEN and SYDVKM. V was shortened by 6 bases and J by 6 bases, with 10 bases between the two germline ends. The CDR3 spans 12 residues. The CDR3 bases are TGTGCCAGCAGCCGACAGCCGGATACGCAGTATTTT. Encoded protein: CASSRQPDTQYF.

The V call is TRBV6-5, the J call TRBJ1-1; TRBD1 matches at 9 bases. CDR3 size: 13 residues. Trimming removed 5 bases from V and 11 bases from J; junction bases left unmatched: 9. Germline V lookup: CDR1 MNHEY, CDR2 SVGAGI. The CDR3 bases are TGTGCCAGCAGTAAGGACAGGGGTACTTTGGCTTTCTTT. Its translation: CASSKDRGTLAFF.

The chain joins TRBV12-2 to TRBJ2-5; the D call in the table, TRBD2, was not verified against the DNA. TRBV12-2 is designated a pseudogene. The CDR3 spans 14 residues. The DNA for the CDR3 is TGTGCAAGTCGCTTTTGCAAGGGGAGGGAGACCCAGTACTTC. This codes for CASRFCKGRETQYF.

This clone was observed once. The rearrangement joins TRBV3-1 (or the pseudogene TRBV3-2) to TRBJ2-5, with TRBD1 matching 7 bases. After removal of 4 bases from V and 2 bases from J, the junction contained 4 bases not matched to a gene. CDR1 LGHDT and CDR2 YNNKEL come from the germline V gene (reference sequence). The CDR3 contains 14 residues. Here the CDR3 reads CASSRPGQQETQYF. The CDR3 coding sequence is TGTGCCAGCAGCCGACCGGGACAGCAAGAGACCCAGTACTTC.

The chain combines TRBV9 with TRBJ1-3; D unclear. V was clipped by 0 bases and J by 5 bases, with 3 bases between them. CDR1 is SGDLS, CDR2 YYNGEE, per germline. The CDR3 length is 12 residues. CDR3 protein: CASSVDRNTIYF. The CDR3 coding sequence is TGTGCCAGCAGCGTAGATAGAAACACCATATATTTT.

This clone was picked up a small number of times. The chain couples TRBV5-1 to TRBJ2-7; 9 positions match TRBD1. The CDR3 totals 14 residues. V trimming: 4 bases; J trimming: 3 bases; junction bases outside the gene matches: 5. CDR1 is SGHRS and CDR2 is YFSETQ in the germline V gene. CDR3: CASSRDREGYEQYF. The CDR3 DNA reads TGCGCCAGCAGCCGGGACAGGGAGGGCTACGAGCAGTACTTC.

J is TRBJ2-1 and V is TRBV7-9; 11 positions match TRBD2. Unmatched junction bases numbered 5, after V lost 5 bases and J lost 5 bases. Germline CDR1 is SEHNR and CDR2 is FQNEAQ (reference sequence). The CDR3 consists of 15 residues. CDR3 loop: CASSILAGGNNEQFF. The DNA for the CDR3 is TGTGCCAGCAGCATCCTAGCGGGGGGAAACAATGAGCAGTTCTTC.

The rearrangement uses TRBV18 and TRBJ2-7; a weak D match, TRBD2 (6 bases). V was clipped by 1 base and J by 3 bases, with 13 bases between them. Germline CDR1 reads KGHSH; CDR2 reads LQKENI. The CDR3 extends over 15 amino acids. CDR3 in amino acids: CASSPRRDGDYEQYF. CDR3 DNA sequence: TGTGCCAGCTCACCACGGCGGGACGGCGACTACGAGCAGTACTTC.

DNA for the CDR3: TGTGCCAGCAGCTCAGTAGCGGGAGGGCATGGAGATACGCAGTATTTT. Protein: CASSSVAGGHGDTQYF. This sequence joins TRBV7-9 and TRBJ2-3; 11 bases are shared with TRBD2. CDR3 size: 16 residues. Germline trimming cut 4 bases from V and 5 bases from J; bases unmatched to any gene: 8. From germline, CDR1 is SEHNR and CDR2 FQNEAQ (reference sequence).